This T cell receptor (beta chain) derives from a study of CD8+ T cells in alopecia areata. For the study at large: Oral tofacitinib, 5 to 10 mg twice daily, was given in an open-label trial. Notes on the study in general: Lesional scalp, notably in alopecia totalis/universalis, had clonality above that of normal scalp.

Reverse transcribed after extraction, RNA yielded cDNA as the sequencing template. TCRdb's table, derived via immunoSEQ multiplex PCR, lists solely in-frame clones and lacks some. The data contain over 150,000 clones, about 60% of them seen just once; the ten biggest clones take up over 9.5%. Remarks on this clone: What it binds is not known.

Treatment: oral pan-JAK inhibitor, 5-10 mg twice daily. This sequence originates from a human donor with alopecia areata. The sequencing here drew on CD8+ T cells sorted from blood, taken at week 24, from a patient treated with tofacitinib.

CDR3 DNA: TGTGCCAGCGACCGTGTCCTCTCTGGAAACACCATATATTTT. Its translation is CASDRVLSGNTIYF. The chain recombines TRBV2 with TRBJ1-3; D is ambiguous. V gave up 8 bases and J gave up 0 bases, with 11 bases separating them. The CDR3 has 14 residues. Per the germline V gene, CDR1 is SNHLY and CDR2 is FYNNEI.